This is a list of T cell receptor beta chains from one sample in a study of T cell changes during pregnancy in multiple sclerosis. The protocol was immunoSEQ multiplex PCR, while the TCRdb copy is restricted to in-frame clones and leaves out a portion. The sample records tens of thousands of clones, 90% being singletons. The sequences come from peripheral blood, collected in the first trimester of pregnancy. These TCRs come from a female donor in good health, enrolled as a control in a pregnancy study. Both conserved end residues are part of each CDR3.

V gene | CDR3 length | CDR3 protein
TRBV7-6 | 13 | CASSPLDADTQYF
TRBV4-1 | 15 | CASSHHRGSSYEQYF
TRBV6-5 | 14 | CASRPTGTGNTIYF
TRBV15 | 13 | CATSFSGANVLTF
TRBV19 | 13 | CASSIRAGYGYTF
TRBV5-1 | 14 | CASSEGGGSYEQYF
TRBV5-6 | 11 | CASSFSGELFF
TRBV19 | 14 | CASSITGKNTEAFF
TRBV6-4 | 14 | CASRREQGSYEQFF
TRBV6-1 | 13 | CASAGGETYEQYF
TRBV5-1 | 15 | CASSWGGNGDTEAFF
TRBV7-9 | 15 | CASSALAANMEKLFF
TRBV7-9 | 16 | CASSNTGDRPLGEQYF
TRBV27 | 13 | CASSSGGNYGYTF
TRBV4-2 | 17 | CASSRVAGQTSTDTQYF
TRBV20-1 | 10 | CSALLLKAFF
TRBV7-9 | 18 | CASSLPRVQGTLNTEAFF
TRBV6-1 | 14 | CASSEGTTQETQYF
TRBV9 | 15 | CASSAGTGFNQPQHF
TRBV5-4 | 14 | CASSRDRPNTEAFF
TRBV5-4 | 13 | CATRDRAPGELFF
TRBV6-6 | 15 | CASSTRLVYTDTQYF
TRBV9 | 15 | CASSPLGTRRYEQFF
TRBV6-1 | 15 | CASSEDRGLGNTIYF
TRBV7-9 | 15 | CASSSASVGYNEQFF
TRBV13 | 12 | CASSFIRGGYTF
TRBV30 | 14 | CAARRDSYNSPLHF
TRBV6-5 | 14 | CASSYGRGGTEAFF
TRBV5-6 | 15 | CASSLDGSSGNTIYF
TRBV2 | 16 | CASLPGLAMAGNEQFF
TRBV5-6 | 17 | CASSLAGRGLISYEQYF
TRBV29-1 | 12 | CSVEARRSEAFF
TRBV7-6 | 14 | CASSLGGRGNEQFF
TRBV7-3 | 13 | CASSSSDRLEAFF
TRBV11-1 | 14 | CASSSPGGGDTQYF
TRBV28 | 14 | CATEEGQGAGGYTF
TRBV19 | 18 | CASSMPFSAYEDGNTIYF
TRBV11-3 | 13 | CASSPSIAGEQFF